This paragraph covers one T cell receptor (beta chain) sequence. The data were obtained in a study of identical twins. One entry per CDR3 protein, called by TCRdb with MiXCR from the 5' RACE reads. The sample comprises 200,000 to 250,000 distinct CDR3 sequences, roughly 7% of which are singletons, and roughly 3.6% rests with the top ten. With 6 bases clipped from V and 2 bases from J, the junction kept 9 bases outside the gene matches. This CDR3 contains 15 residues. Germline lookup yields CDR1 SGHRS and CDR2 YFSETQ. These data were likewise used in another study, on yellow fever vaccine responses in identical twins.

The TCR originated in a woman aged 18-30 years in good health. This chain connects TRBV5-1 to TRBJ2-3; 7 nucleotides match TRBD1. Specimen: memory (CD45RO+) T cells sorted from blood. This chain's CDR3 is CASNPTGVITDTQYF. The CDR3 DNA sequence: TGCGCCAGCAACCCAACAGGGGTGATCACAGATACGCAGTATTTT.